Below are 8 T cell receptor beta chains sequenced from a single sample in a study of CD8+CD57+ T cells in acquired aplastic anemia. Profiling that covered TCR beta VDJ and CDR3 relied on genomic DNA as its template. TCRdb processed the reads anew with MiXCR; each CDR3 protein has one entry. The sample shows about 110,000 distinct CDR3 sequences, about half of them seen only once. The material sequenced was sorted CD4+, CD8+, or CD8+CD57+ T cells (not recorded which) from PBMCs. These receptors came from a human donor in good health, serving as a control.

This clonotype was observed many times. CDR3 residues: CASSLDKTSDTGELFF. DNA of the CDR3: TGTGCCAGCAGCTTAGATAAGACTAGCGACACCGGGGAGCTGTTTTTT. The rearrangement joins TRBV11-1 to TRBJ2-2; 8 bases are a match to TRBD2. The CDR3 is 16 amino acids. The junction had 4 bases not matched to a gene; V was cut back by 1 base and J by 3 bases. From germline, CDR1 is SGHAT and CDR2 FQDESV (reference sequence).

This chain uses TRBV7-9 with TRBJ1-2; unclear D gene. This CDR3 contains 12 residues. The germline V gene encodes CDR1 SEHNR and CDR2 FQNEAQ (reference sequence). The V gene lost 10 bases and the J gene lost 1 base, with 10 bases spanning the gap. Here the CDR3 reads CATELRNYGYTF. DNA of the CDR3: TGTGCCACAGAGCTTCGTAACTATGGCTACACCTTC.

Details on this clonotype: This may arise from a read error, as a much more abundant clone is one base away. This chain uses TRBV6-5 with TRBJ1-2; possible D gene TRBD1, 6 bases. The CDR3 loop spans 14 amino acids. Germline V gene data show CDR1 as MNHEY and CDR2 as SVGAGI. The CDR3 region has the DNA TGTGCCAGCAGTTACGGACAGAAAGACTATGGCCACACCTTC. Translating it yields CASSYGQKDYGHTF.

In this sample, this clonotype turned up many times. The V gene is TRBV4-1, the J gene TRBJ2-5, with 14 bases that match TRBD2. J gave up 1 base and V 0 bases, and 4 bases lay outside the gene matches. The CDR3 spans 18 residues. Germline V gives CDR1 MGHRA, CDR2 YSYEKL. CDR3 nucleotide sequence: TGCGCCAGCAGCCAAGATGGGACTAGCGGGGGTCCCCAAGAGACCCAGTACTTC. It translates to CASSQDGTSGGPQETQYF.

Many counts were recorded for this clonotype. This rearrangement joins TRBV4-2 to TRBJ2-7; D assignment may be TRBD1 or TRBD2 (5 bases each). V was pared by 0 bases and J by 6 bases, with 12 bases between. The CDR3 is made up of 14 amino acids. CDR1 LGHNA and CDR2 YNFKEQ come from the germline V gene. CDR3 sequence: CASSQDHEGSEQYF. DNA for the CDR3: TGTGCCAGCAGCCAAGATCATGAGGGGTCCGAGCAGTACTTC.

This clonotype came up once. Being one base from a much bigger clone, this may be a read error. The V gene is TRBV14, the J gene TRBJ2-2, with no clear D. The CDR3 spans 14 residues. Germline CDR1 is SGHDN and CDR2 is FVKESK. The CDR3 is CPSSQVNGAGELFF. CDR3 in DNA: TGTCCCAGCAGCCAAGTTAATGGGGCCGGGGAGCTGTTTTTT.

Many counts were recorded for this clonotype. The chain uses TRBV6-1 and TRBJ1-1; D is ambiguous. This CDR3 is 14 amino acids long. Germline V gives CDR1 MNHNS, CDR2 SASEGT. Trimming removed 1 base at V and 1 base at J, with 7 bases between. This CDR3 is CASSEVAENTEAFF. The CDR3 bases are TGTGCCAGCAGTGAAGTAGCGGAGAACACTGAAGCTTTCTTT.

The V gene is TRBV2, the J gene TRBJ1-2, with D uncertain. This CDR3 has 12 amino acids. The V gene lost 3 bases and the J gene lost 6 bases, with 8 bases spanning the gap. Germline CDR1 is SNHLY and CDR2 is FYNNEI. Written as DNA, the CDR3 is TGTGCCAGCAGTGACGGAGAAGATGGCTACACCTTC. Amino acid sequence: CASSDGEDGYTF.